This record looks at one T cell receptor beta chain sequence and its context. Generated by immunoSEQ multiplex PCR, the TCRdb table keeps only in-frame clones and is missing some. This sample carries about 260,000 clones, 86% of them seen once, and the ten largest clones take approximately 2%. The sample originates from a study of blood T cell repertoires in COVID-19. The CDR3 consists of 13 residues. Germline V gives CDR1 LNHDA, CDR2 SQIVND (reference sequence). Trimming took off 6 bases at V and 5 bases at J, with 11 bases between the two ends. This receptor was taken from a man aged 25 to 45 with active or convalescent COVID-19. Sequenced sample: peripheral blood. The chain links TRBV19 to TRBJ1-5; tentative D call: TRBD1 (5 bases). CDR3 DNA: TGTGCCAGTAGGGGAGCGGGGGATCAGCCCCAGCATTTT. Translating it yields CASRGAGDQPQHF.